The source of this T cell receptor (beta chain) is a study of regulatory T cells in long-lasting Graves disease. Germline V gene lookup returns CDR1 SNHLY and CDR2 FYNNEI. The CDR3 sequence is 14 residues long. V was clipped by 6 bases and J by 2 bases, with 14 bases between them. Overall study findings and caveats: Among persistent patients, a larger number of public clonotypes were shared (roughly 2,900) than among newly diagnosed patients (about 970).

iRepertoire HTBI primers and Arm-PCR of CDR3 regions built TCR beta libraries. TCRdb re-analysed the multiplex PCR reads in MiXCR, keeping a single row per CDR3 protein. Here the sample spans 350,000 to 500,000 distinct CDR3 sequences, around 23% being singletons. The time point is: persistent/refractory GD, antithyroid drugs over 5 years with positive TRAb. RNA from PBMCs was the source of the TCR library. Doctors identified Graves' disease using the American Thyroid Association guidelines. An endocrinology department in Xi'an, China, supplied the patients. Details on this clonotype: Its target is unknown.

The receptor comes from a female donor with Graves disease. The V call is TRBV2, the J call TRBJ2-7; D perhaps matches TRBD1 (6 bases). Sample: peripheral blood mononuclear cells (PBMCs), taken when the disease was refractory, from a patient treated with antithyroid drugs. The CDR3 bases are TGTGCCAGCAGAACTAGGGGGAGTACCTACGAGCAGTACTTC. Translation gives CASRTRGSTYEQYF.